A single sample gave rise to the 7 T cell receptor beta chains below, sequenced in a study of cytomegalovirus exposure and HLA in healthy donors. In the PCR, 60 Vbeta and 13 Jbeta primers were used. Sequenced by immunoSEQ multiplex PCR; TCRdb stores in-frame clones only, minus some. The sample has about 250,000 clones; roughly 73% are singletons. The sequenced sample consisted of PBMCs. These receptors originate from a boy between 10 and 17 years old in good health and CMV-seronegative.

CDR3 coding DNA: TGTGCCAGCAGTGTTATAAAGCGGGAGCGTGGGGCGGAGCAGTACTTC. Translating it yields CASSVIKRERGAEQYF. The rearrangement links TRBV6-1 to TRBJ2-5; 8 nucleotides line up with TRBD2. There are 16 residues in the CDR3. The V gene's germline CDR1 is MNHNS and CDR2 SASEGT. Unmatched junction bases numbered 18, after V lost 4 bases and J lost 11 bases.

The V call is TRBV7-9, the J call TRBJ2-1; 7 bases agree with TRBD1. The CDR3 is 14 residues long. V gave up 8 bases and J gave up 8 bases; unmatched junction bases: 12. CDR1 and CDR2 from the germline V gene are SEHNR and FQNEAQ (reference sequence). The CDR3 loop reads CASSRDIRGYEQFF. In DNA, the CDR3 is TGTGCCAGCTCCCGGGACATCAGGGGGTATGAGCAGTTCTTC. Using reference TRBV7-9 and TRBJ2-1 for the parts outside the CDR3, the full variable domain is DTGVSQNPRHKITKRGQNVTFRCDPISEHNRLYWYRQTLGQGPEFLTYFQNEAQLEKSRLLSDRFSAERPKGSFSTLEIQRTEQGDSAMYLCASSRDIRGYEQFFGPGTRLTVL.

V is TRBV6-1 and J is TRBJ1-2, with 7 bases matching TRBD1. The CDR3 loop spans 13 amino acids. The V gene's germline CDR1 is MNHNS and CDR2 SASEGT. V lost 3 bases to trimming and J lost 4 bases; unmatched junction nucleotides: 2. The chain's CDR3 is CASSDRGIYGYTF. The DNA for the CDR3 is TGTGCCAGCAGTGACAGGGGGATCTATGGCTACACCTTC.

The rearrangement links TRBV11-2 to TRBJ1-2; tentative D call: TRBD1 (6 bases). CDR1 and CDR2 (germline): SGHAT, FQNNGV. Deletions cut 5 bases from V and 4 bases from J, with 20 bases between. The CDR3 has 16 residues. The CDR3 spells CASSLTPQGRIYGYTF. CDR3 DNA sequence: TGTGCCAGCAGCCTAACGCCCCAGGGGCGAATCTATGGCTACACCTTC.

V is TRBV30 and J is TRBJ2-1; 9 positions match TRBD2. Germline V gene data show CDR1 as GTSNPN and CDR2 as SVGIG (reference sequence). This CDR3 region has 14 residues. V lost 2 bases to trimming and J lost 5 bases; unmatched junction nucleotides: 4. The CDR3: CAWSIGGGDNEQFF. The CDR3, as DNA: TGTGCCTGGAGTATTGGCGGGGGGGACAATGAGCAGTTCTTC.

This clone has more than one count but fewer than ten. The chain recombines TRBV13 with TRBJ2-5, with D perhaps TRBD1 (6 bases). V shed 2 bases and J shed 9 bases, with 19 bases lying between them. This CDR3 region has 15 residues. The germline V gene has CDR1 PRHDT and CDR2 FYEKMQ (reference sequence). CDR3 loop: CASSLIQGPSRAQYF. Written as DNA, the CDR3 is TGTGCCAGCAGCTTAATTCAGGGGCCCTCAAGGGCCCAGTACTTC.

The chain is built from TRBV2 and TRBJ2-7; TRBD1 agrees at 9 bases. The CDR3 is made up of 14 amino acids. V trimming: 6 bases; J trimming: 3 bases; junction bases outside the gene matches: 6. Germline V lookup: CDR1 SNHLY, CDR2 FYNNEI. The CDR3 loop reads CASSLDRGDYEQYF. CDR3 DNA: TGTGCCAGCAGCCTGGACAGGGGTGACTACGAGCAGTACTTC.